These 19 T cell receptor beta chains originate from one sample sequenced in a study of CD8 T cells in Susac syndrome. Random hexamers were used to reverse transcribe an amount of about 0.45 to 1 ug RNA. One entry per CDR3 protein results from TCRdb running MiXCR on the immunoSEQ multiplex PCR reads. The sample carries approximately 170,000 distinct CDR3 sequences, about 90% recorded once. Source material: CD4+ T cells from PBMCs. The receptors shown here come from a human donor in good health.

The chain is built from TRBV20-1 and TRBJ2-7; 7 nucleotides line up with TRBD1. Trimming at V came to 6 bases and at J to 2 bases, leaving 13 bases not matched to a gene. Per the germline V gene, CDR1 is DFQATT and CDR2 is SNEGSKA (reference sequence). CDR3 size: 15 residues. The chain's CDR3 is CSALRAGTATYEQYF. The CDR3 region has the DNA TGCAGTGCCCTCCGAGCCGGGACAGCGACCTACGAGCAGTACTTC.

The rearrangement uses TRBV7-3 and TRBJ2-7, with 7 bases aligning to TRBD2. With V trimmed by 1 base and J by 2 bases, 5 bases remained unmatched. Germline assignment: CDR1 SGHTA and CDR2 FQGTGA. The CDR3 sequence is 15 residues long. CDR3 in amino acids: CASSLNPSGTYEQYF. The CDR3 bases are TGTGCCAGCAGCTTAAACCCTAGCGGCACCTACGAGCAGTACTTC.

The rearrangement joins TRBV7-2 to TRBJ2-1; 7 bases line up with TRBD2. CDR3 length: 15 residues. Germline-derived CDR1 and CDR2 are SGHTA and FQGNSA. Germline trimming cut 1 base from V and 7 bases from J; bases unmatched to any gene: 7. The CDR3, as DNA: TGTGCCAGCAGCTTAGGTGGTTTGGGGGGGAATGAGCAGTTCTTC. Its translation: CASSLGGLGGNEQFF.

This sequence joins TRBV7-6 and TRBJ2-2; tentative D call: TRBD1 (5 bases). V was shortened by 1 base and J by 5 bases, with 11 bases between the two germline ends. There are 15 residues in the CDR3. Germline values: CDR1 SGHVS, CDR2 FNYEAQ. CDR3 sequence reads: CASSLDRTITGELFF. Written as DNA, the CDR3 is TGTGCCAGCAGCTTAGACAGGACGATAACCGGGGAGCTGTTTTTT.

This chain links TRBV3-1 with TRBJ2-1; 7 nucleotides align to TRBD1. Trimming at V came to 0 bases and at J to 5 bases, leaving 1 base not matched to a gene. Germline CDR1 is LGHDT and CDR2 is YNNKEL (reference sequence). The CDR3 has 14 amino acids. The CDR3 region is CASSQDDRDNEQFF. CDR3 nucleotides: TGTGCCAGCAGCCAAGACGACAGGGACAATGAGCAGTTCTTC.

The V gene is TRBV19, the J gene TRBJ2-5, with TRBD2 as a possible D gene (7 bases). Germline V gene lookup returns CDR1 LNHDA and CDR2 SQIVND (reference sequence). The CDR3 extends over 15 amino acids. The V gene lost 4 bases and the J gene lost 5 bases, with 17 bases spanning the gap. Written as DNA, the CDR3 is TGTGCCAGTAGTAGAGGGGGGGGCGACGAGGAGACCCAGTACTTC. Translating gives CASSRGGGDEETQYF.

The chain recombines TRBV5-4 with TRBJ2-3; 16 bases line up with TRBD2. CDR1 and CDR2 from the germline V gene are SGHNT and YYREEE (reference sequence). Trimming took 1 base from V and 3 from J; bases not matched to a gene: 8. The CDR3 totals 19 residues. The CDR3 DNA follows: TGTGCCAGCAGCTTGCCCTGGGGGACTAGCGGGGGGGAAACAGATACGCAGTATTTT. Translating it yields CASSLPWGTSGGETDTQYF. The complete variable domain, with remaining parts taken from reference TRBV5-4 and TRBJ2-3, reads ETGVTQSPTHLIKTRGQQVTLRCSSQSGHNTVSWYQQALGQGPQFIFQYYREEENGRGNFPPRFSGLQFPNYSSELNVNALELDDSALYLCASSLPWGTSGGETDTQYFGPGTRLTVL.

This rearrangement joins TRBV25-1 to TRBJ2-1, with D unclear. V lost 7 bases and J 7 bases, leaving 8 bases between the germline ends. Germline V CDR1 and CDR2: MGHDK, SYGVNS. The CDR3 has 11 amino acids. CDR3 protein: CASNVWNEQFF. DNA of the CDR3: TGTGCCAGCAATGTCTGGAATGAGCAGTTCTTC.

The V call is TRBV5-1, the J call TRBJ1-2, with a weak D call TRBD1 (5 bases). Germline assignment: CDR1 SGHRS and CDR2 YFSETQ. This CDR3 comprises 13 residues. V lost 5 bases and J lost 1, with 9 bases in between. The CDR3 reads CASREQDNYGYTF. CDR3 bases: TGCGCCAGCAGAGAACAGGATAACTATGGCTACACCTTC.

The CDR3 reads CASSPGQDRGYGYTF. The CDR3 DNA follows: TGTGCCAGCTCACCGGGGCAAGACAGGGGCTATGGCTACACCTTC. This chain uses TRBV18 with TRBJ1-2; 8 nucleotides line up with TRBD1. In germline, CDR1 is KGHSH, CDR2 LQKENI. The junction had 7 bases not matched to a gene; V was cut back by 3 bases and J by 4 bases. This CDR3 spans 15 amino acids.

The rearrangement links TRBV9 to TRBJ2-2; 7 bases map to TRBD2. The CDR3 extends over 16 amino acids. Germline V gives CDR1 SGDLS, CDR2 YYNGEE. Losses at the gene ends were 4 bases for V and 0 bases for J; bases not matched to a gene: 6. CDR3 sequence reads: CASSTSGTTNTGELFF. The DNA for the CDR3 is TGTGCCAGCAGCACCTCCGGGACTACGAACACCGGGGAGCTGTTTTTT.

This clonotype showed up just once. The rearrangement uses TRBV12-3 or TRBV12-4 and TRBJ1-2; D uncertain. V was shortened by 7 bases and J by 3 bases, with 6 bases between the two germline ends. CDR3 size: 11 residues. The CDR3 loop is CASIGYYGYTF. CDR3 nucleotides: TGTGCCAGCATAGGGTACTATGGCTACACCTTC.

The chain carries TRBV29-1 and TRBJ2-2, with a possible D match to TRBD1 (5 bases). Germline V gene lookup returns CDR1 SQVTM and CDR2 ANQGSEA. Trimming stripped 4 bases from V and 7 bases from J, with 10 bases between. The length of the CDR3 is 12 residues. The CDR3 loop reads CSVVGVDGELFF. The CDR3 region has the DNA TGCAGCGTTGTAGGGGTTGACGGGGAGCTGTTTTTT.

V usage is TRBV29-1 and J usage is TRBJ2-4; D tentatively reads TRBD1 or TRBD2 (5 bases each). The CDR3 length is 17 residues. CDR1 and CDR2 (germline): SQVTM, ANQGSEA. With 5 bases removed from V and 4 bases from J, the gap between germline ends came to 24 bases. As DNA, the CDR3 is TGCAGCGTTTTATGGCTGACTGGGGGACCCGAGAAAAACATTCAGTACTTC. As protein: CSVLWLTGGPEKNIQYF.

This clonotype appeared a few times. The genes are TRBV2 and TRBJ2-3; D not certain. The CDR3 covers 12 residues. Trimming shortened V by 7 bases and J by 3 bases, and 8 bases separated the two germline ends. From germline, CDR1 is SNHLY and CDR2 FYNNEI. The CDR3 region is CASIERTDTQYF. CDR3 in DNA: TGTGCCAGCATCGAACGGACAGATACGCAGTATTTT.

The chain combines TRBV7-2 with TRBJ2-7; the match to TRBD1 covers 8 bases. Trimming removed 2 bases from V and 2 bases from J; junction bases left unmatched: 5. Germline-derived CDR1 and CDR2 are SGHTA and FQGNSA. This CDR3 contains 15 residues. Here the CDR3 reads CASSLSGQATYEQYF. In DNA form, the CDR3 reads TGTGCCAGCAGCTTATCGGGACAGGCAACCTACGAGCAGTACTTC.

The V call is TRBV5-1, the J call TRBJ2-4, with 13 bases lining up with TRBD2. The V segment lost 4 bases and the J segment 7 bases; nucleotides outside the gene matches: 5. The CDR3 runs to 15 residues. CDR1 SGHRS and CDR2 YFSETQ come from the germline V gene. The DNA of the CDR3 is TGCGCCAGCAGCCCCACTAGCGGGAGGGGGAACATTCAGTACTTC. Residues: CASSPTSGRGNIQYF. Supplemented by reference TRBV5-1 and TRBJ2-4, the full variable domain reads KAGVTQTPRYLIKTRGQQVTLSCSPISGHRSVSWYQQTPGQGLQFLFEYFSETQRNKGNFPGRFSGRQFSNSRSEMNVSTLELGDSALYLCASSPTSGRGNIQYFGAGTRLSVL.

V gene TRBV19 combines with J gene TRBJ1-4; D may be TRBD1 (5 bases). The CDR3 has 14 residues. CDR1 LNHDA and CDR2 SQIVND come from the germline V gene (reference sequence). Trimming cost V 10 bases and J 4 bases, with 16 bases left between them. DNA of the CDR3: TGTGCCATTGGGAGTGACAGCCGTAATGAAAAACTGTTTTTT. Protein: CAIGSDSRNEKLFF.

The CDR3 region has the DNA TGTGCCATCAGTGAGAAGCTAGCGGGGGGATACAATGAGCAGTTCTTC. Translated, it gives CAISEKLAGGYNEQFF. This chain links TRBV10-3 with TRBJ2-1; 11 nucleotides agree with TRBD2. Trimming removed 2 bases from V and 4 bases from J; junction bases left unmatched: 4. Germline-derived CDR1 and CDR2 are ENHRY and SYGVKD. The CDR3 spans 16 residues.